This TCR beta chain was identified in a study of T cells in Graves' hyperthyroidism and ophthalmopathy. Study-wide findings and caveats: Stable hyperthyroidism was told apart from ophthalmopathy by a model built on 13 V-J features.

Calling Graves' hyperthyroidism stable meant ophthalmopathy did not progress within 18 months. Isolation of PBMCs was performed on about 9.9 ml fresh peripheral blood. A note on this clonotype: The antigen is unknown.

Amplified TCR beta CDR3 regions came from RNA transcripts. TCR CDR3 regions were first amplified by RT-PCR with HTBI primers. TCRdb re-called the multiplex PCR reads with MiXCR, one entry per CDR3 protein. This table has around 350,000 distinct CDR3 sequences, around 25% appearing once. From germline, CDR1 is SGHRS and CDR2 YFSETQ. This CDR3 has 14 amino acids. Trimming pared 0 bases from V and 1 base from J, leaving 7 bases between. Sequenced input: blood. This sequence joins TRBV5-1 and TRBJ1-1, with D hard to call. The source of this sequence is a middle-aged man with Graves' hyperthyroidism. The CDR3: CASSLEGSNTEAFF. In DNA form, the CDR3 reads TGCGCCAGCAGCTTGGAGGGTTCGAACACTGAAGCTTTCTTT.